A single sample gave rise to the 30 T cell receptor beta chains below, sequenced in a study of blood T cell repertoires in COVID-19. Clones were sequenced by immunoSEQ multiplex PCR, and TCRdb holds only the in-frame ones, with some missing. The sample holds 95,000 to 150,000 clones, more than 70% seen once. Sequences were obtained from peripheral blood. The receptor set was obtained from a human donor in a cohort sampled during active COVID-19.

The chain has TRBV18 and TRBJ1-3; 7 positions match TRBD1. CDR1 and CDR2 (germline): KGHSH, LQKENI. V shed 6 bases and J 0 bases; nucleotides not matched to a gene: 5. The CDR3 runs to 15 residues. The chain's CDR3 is CASSQGQASGNTIYF. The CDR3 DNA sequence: TGTGCCAGCTCTCAAGGACAGGCCTCTGGAAACACCATATATTTT.

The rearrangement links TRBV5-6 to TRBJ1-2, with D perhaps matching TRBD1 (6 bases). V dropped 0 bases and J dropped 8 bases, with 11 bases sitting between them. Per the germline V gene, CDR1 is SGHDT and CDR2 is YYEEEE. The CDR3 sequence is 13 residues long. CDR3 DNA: TGTGCCAGCAGCTTGGTGGCAGGGGAAGGCTACACCTTC. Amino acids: CASSLVAGEGYTF.

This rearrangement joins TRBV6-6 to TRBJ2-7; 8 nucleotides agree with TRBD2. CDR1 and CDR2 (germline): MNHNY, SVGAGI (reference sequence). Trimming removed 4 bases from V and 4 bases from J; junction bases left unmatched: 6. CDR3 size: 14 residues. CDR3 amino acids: CASSSLASGYEQYF. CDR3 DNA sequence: TGTGCCAGCAGTTCCCTGGCTAGCGGGTACGAGCAGTACTTC.

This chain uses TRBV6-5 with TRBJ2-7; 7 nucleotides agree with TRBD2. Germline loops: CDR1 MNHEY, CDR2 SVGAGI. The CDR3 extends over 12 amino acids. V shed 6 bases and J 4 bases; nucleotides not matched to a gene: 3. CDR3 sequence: CASRGGLYEQYF. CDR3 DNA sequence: TGTGCCAGCAGGGGAGGGCTGTACGAGCAGTACTTC.

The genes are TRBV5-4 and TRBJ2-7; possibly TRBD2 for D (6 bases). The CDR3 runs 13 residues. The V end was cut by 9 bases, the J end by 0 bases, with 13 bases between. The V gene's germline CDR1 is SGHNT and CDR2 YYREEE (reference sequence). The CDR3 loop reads CATGGGNSYEQYF. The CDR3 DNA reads TGTGCCACCGGTGGCGGGAACTCCTACGAGCAGTACTTC.

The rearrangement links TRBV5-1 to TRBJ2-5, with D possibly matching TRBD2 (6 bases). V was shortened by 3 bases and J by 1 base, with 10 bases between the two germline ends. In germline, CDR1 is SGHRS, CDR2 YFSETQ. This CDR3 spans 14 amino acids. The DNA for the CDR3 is TGCGCCAGCAGCTCCGGACTAAGCCAAGAGACCCAGTACTTC. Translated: CASSSGLSQETQYF.

The CDR3 spells CASSRGTSGSGANVLTF. In DNA form, the CDR3 reads TGCGCCAGCAGCAGGGGGACTAGCGGCTCCGGGGCCAACGTCCTGACTTTC. The chain employs TRBV4-1 and TRBJ2-6; 11 bases fit TRBD2. Germline CDR1 and CDR2: MGHRA and YSYEKL. After removal of 5 bases from V and 4 bases from J, the junction contained 7 bases not matched to a gene. The CDR3 is made up of 17 amino acids.

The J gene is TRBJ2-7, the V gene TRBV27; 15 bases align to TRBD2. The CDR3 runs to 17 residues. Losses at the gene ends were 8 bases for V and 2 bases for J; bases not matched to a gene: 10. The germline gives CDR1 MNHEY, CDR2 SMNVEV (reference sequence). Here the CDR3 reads CASSPWTSGRATYEQYF. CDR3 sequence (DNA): TGTGCCAGCTCCCCTTGGACTAGCGGGAGGGCCACCTACGAGCAGTACTTC.

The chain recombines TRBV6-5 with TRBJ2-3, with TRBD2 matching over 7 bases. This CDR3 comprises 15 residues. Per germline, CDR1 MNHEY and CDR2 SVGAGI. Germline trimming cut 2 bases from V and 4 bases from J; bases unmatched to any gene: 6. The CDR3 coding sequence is TGTGCCAGCAGTTACGAAAGCGGGATGGCAGATACGCAGTATTTT. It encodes CASSYESGMADTQYF.

CDR3 sequence: CASSYLAGRGQETQYF. As DNA, the CDR3 is TGTGCCAGCAGCTACCTGGCCGGGAGGGGGCAAGAGACCCAGTACTTC. V and J are TRBV11-2 and TRBJ2-5, with 8 bases identical to TRBD2. CDR1 and CDR2 from the germline V gene are SGHAT and FQNNGV. J gave up 2 bases and V 4 bases, and 9 bases lay outside the gene matches. This CDR3 comprises 16 residues.

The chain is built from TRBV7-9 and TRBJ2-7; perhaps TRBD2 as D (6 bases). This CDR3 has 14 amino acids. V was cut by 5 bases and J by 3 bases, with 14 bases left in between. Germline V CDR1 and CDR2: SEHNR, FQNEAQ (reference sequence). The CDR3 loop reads CASSPEEGIYEQYF. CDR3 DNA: TGTGCCAGCAGCCCCGAGGAGGGCATCTACGAGCAGTACTTC.

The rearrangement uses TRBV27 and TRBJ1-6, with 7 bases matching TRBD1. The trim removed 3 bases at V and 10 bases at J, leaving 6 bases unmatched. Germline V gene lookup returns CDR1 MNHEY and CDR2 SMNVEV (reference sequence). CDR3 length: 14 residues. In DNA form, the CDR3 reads TGTGCCAGCAGTTTCAGACAGGGAAACTCACCCCTCCACTTT. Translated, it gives CASSFRQGNSPLHF.

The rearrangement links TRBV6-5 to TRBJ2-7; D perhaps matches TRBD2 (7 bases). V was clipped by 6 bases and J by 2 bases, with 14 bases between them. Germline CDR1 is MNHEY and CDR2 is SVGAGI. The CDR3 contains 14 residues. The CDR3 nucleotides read TGTGCCAGCAGGCCTACAGGGACTACCTACGAGCAGTACTTC. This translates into CASRPTGTTYEQYF.

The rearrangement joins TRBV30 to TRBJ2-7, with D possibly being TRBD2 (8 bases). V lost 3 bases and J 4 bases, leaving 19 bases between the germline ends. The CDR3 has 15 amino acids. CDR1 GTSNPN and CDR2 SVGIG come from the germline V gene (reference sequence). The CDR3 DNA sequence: TGTGCCTGGAGACGGGAGGGAGGGGGCCCATACGAGCAGTACTTC. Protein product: CAWRREGGGPYEQYF.

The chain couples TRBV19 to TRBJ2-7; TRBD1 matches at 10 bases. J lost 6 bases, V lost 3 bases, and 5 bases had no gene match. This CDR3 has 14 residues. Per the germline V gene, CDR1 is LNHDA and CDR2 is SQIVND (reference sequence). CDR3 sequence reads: CASSMTGGHGEQYF. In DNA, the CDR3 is TGTGCCAGTAGTATGACAGGGGGCCACGGCGAGCAGTACTTC. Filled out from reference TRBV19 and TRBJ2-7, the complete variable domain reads DGGITQSPKYLFRKEGQNVTLSCEQNLNHDAMYWYRQDPGQGLRLIYYSQIVNDFQKGDIAEGYSVSREKKESFPLTVTSAQKNPTAFYLCASSMTGGHGEQYFGPGTRLTVT.

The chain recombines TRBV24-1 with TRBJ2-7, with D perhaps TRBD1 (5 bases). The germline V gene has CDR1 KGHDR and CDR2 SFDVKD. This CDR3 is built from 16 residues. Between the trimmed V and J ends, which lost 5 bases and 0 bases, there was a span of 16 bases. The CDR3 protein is CATSVDSKISSYEQYF. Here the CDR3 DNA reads TGTGCCACCAGTGTTGACAGCAAGATCAGCTCCTACGAGCAGTACTTC.

CDR3 coding DNA: TGTGCCAGCAATTCTCCCGCAGGTACTGGAAACACCATATATTTT. This encodes CASNSPAGTGNTIYF. The chain employs TRBV6-5 and TRBJ1-3; D remains unclear. The CDR3 has 15 amino acids. V shed 7 bases and J shed 2 bases, with 15 bases lying between them. From germline, CDR1 is MNHEY and CDR2 SVGAGI.

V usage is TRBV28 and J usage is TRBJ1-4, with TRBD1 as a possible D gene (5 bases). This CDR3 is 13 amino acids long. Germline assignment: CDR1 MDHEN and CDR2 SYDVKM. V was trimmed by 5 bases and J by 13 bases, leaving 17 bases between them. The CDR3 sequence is CASSKIPERGLFF. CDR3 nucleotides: TGTGCCAGCAGTAAGATCCCGGAAAGGGGACTGTTTTTT.

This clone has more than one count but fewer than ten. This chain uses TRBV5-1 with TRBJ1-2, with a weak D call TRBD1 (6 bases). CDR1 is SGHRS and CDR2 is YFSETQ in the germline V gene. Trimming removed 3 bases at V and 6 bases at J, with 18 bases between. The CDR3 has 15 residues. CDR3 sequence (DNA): TGCGCCAGCAGCTCTATTACAGGGAGTGGTAATGGCTACACCTTC. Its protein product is CASSSITGSGNGYTF.

In DNA form, the CDR3 reads TGTGCCAGCAGTGATGGACAGGGGGCGCGTGGCTACACCTTC. This codes for CASSDGQGARGYTF. V is TRBV6-2 or TRBV6-3 and J is TRBJ1-2, with 11 bases identical to TRBD1. Trimming removed 5 bases from V and 7 bases from J; junction bases left unmatched: 6. CDR1 MNHEY and CDR2 SVGEGT come from the germline V gene. The CDR3 totals 14 residues.

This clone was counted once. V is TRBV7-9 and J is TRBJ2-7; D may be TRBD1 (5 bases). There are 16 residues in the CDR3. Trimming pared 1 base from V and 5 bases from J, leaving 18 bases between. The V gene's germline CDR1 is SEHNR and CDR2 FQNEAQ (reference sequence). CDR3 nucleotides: TGTGCCAGCAGCTTAGACGTGACAGCCCTAGGGGACGAGCAGTACTTC. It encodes CASSLDVTALGDEQYF.

In DNA form, the CDR3 reads TGTGCCACCAGCACCGGACACAGGAATGAAAAACTGTTTTTT. Its protein product is CATSTGHRNEKLFF. The chain combines TRBV15 with TRBJ1-4, with a possible D match to TRBD1 (5 bases). The CDR3 contains 14 residues. V was cut by 4 bases and J by 5 bases, with 11 bases left in between. The V gene's germline CDR1 is LNHNV and CDR2 YYDKDF (reference sequence).

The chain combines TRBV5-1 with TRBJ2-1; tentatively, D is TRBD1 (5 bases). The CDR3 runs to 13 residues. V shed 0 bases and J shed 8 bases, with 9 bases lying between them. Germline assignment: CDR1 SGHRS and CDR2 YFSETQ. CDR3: CASSLEGVDEQFF. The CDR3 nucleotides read TGCGCCAGCAGCTTGGAAGGGGTGGATGAGCAGTTCTTC.

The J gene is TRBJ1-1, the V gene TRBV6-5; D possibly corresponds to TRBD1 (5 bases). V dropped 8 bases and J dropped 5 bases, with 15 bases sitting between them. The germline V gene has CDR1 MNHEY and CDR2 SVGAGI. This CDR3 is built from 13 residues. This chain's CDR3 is CASALRGWTEAFF. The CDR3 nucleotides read TGTGCCAGCGCGTTAAGGGGCTGGACTGAAGCTTTCTTT.

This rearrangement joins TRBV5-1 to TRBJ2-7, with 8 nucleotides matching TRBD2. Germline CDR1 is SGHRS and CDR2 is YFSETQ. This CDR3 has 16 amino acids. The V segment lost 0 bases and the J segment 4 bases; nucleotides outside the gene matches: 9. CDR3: CASSLADGGGRYEQYF. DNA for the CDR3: TGCGCCAGCAGCTTGGCCGACGGCGGGGGGCGGTACGAGCAGTACTTC.

The CDR3 nucleotides read TGTGCCAGCAGCAGACAGGGTCGGCGGAACACTGAAGCTTTCTTT. Its translation is CASSRQGRRNTEAFF. The rearrangement joins TRBV4-2 to TRBJ1-1; 7 bases align to TRBD1. The germline gives CDR1 LGHNA, CDR2 YNFKEQ. Trimming at V came to 5 bases and at J to 1 base, leaving 7 bases not matched to a gene. The CDR3 is made up of 15 amino acids.

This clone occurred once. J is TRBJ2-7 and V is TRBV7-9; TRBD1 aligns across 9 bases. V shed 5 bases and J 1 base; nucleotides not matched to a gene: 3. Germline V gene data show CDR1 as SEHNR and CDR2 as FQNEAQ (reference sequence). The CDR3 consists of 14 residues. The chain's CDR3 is CASSLTGGSYEQYF. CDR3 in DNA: TGTGCCAGCAGCCTGACAGGGGGTTCCTACGAGCAGTACTTC.

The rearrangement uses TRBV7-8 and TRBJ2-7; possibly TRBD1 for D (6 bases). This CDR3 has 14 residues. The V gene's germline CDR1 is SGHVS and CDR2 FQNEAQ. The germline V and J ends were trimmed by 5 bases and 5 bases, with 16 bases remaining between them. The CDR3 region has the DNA TGTGCCAGCAGCATCGCCGGGACACTGGACGAGCAGTACTTC. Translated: CASSIAGTLDEQYF. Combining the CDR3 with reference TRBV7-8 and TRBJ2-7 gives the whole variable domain GAGVSQSPRYKVAKRGQDVALRCDPISGHVSLFWYQQALGQGPEFLTYFQNEAQLDKSGLPSDRFFAERPEGSVSTLKIQRTQQEDSAVYLCASSIAGTLDEQYFGPGTRLTVT.

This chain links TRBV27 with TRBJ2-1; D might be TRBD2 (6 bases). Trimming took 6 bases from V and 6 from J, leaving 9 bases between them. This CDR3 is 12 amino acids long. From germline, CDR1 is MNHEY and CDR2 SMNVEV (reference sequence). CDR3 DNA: TGTGCCAGCAGAAAAGCGGGCAATGAGCAGTTCTTC. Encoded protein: CASRKAGNEQFF.

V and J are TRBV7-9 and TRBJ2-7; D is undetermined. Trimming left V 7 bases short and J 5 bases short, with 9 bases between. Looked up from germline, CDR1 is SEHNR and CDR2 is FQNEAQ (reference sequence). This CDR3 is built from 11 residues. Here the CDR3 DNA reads TGTGCCAGCACCTCATCGGACGAGCAGTACTTC. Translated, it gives CASTSSDEQYF.